This is a list of T cell receptor beta chains from one sample in a study of T cell clonotyping in hematopoietic cell transplantation. Sequenced by immunoSEQ multiplex PCR; TCRdb stores in-frame clones only, minus some. This sample has roughly 30,000 clones; more than 85% occur once, and the top ten carry approximately 11%. Source: PBMCs, taken 100 days after allogeneic stem cell transplant. Receptors originate from a female patient aged 50 to 65 who had an allogeneic stem cell transplant from a related donor, so the T cells may come from the graft donor. Some clones in this sample may be carry-over from other donors' samples. The CDR3 runs from the conserved cysteine through the conserved F or W. The D gene is left open where the match is weak. Only some rows state a clone size, as once, few, many or a class for expanded clones.

TRBV25-1	TRBJ1-1	NA	NA	TGTGCCAGCAGTGACGGGGGCGGTTTCACTGAAGCTTTCTTT	CASSDGGGFTEAFF
TRBV5-4	TRBJ2-3	NA	NA	TGTGCCAGCAGCTTTACAGGGTCAGATACGCAGTATTTT	CASSFTGSDTQYF
TRBV6-5	TRBJ2-2	NA	NA	TGTGCCAGCAGTTACACGGCGACCGGGGAGCTGTTTTTT	CASSYTATGELFF
TRBV7-2	TRBJ1-1	TRBD1	once	TGTGCCAGCAGTCTTACAGGGGGCTCCCGCCAAGCTTTCTTT	CASSLTGGSRQAFF
TRBV14	TRBJ1-2	NA	once	TGTGCCAGCAGCCAAGGAAACGGCTACACCTTC	CASSQGNGYTF
TRBV19	TRBJ2-1	TRBD2	few	TGTGCCAGTAGTGAGGCGGGGGGGTATCCAATCTTC	CASSEAGGYPIF
TRBV27	TRBJ1-5	NA	NA	TGTGCCAGCAGTCCATCCGGGGCGGGGGCACTTTATCAGCCCCAGCATTTT	CASSPSGAGALYQPQHF
TRBV6-6	TRBJ1-6	TRBD1	NA	TGTGCCAGCAGGCGGGACAGGGGGTCGAGGAATTCACCCCTCCACTTT	CASRRDRGSRNSPLHF
TRBV19	TRBJ1-5	TRBD1	NA	TGTGCCAGTAATCGGGACAGGGGAATCAATCAGCCCCAGCATTTT	CASNRDRGINQPQHF
TRBV30	TRBJ2-7	TRBD2	NA	TGTGCCTGGAGTGCGGGGGAGGGTAAATCCTACGAGCAGTACTTC	CAWSAGEGKSYEQYF
TRBV6-5	TRBJ1-1	NA	NA	TGTGCCAGTGGGAGGGGGGGTAACACTGAAGCTTTCTTT	CASGRGGNTEAFF
TRBV7-6	TRBJ1-2	TRBD1	NA	TGTGCCAGCAGCCCGAGGGGGCCCACAGGGACTCTCCTCTATGGCTACACCTTC	CASSPRGPTGTLLYGYTF
TRBV2	TRBJ1-5	TRBD1	NA	TGTGCCAGCAGTGGGACAGGGGAGCAGCCCCAGCATTTT	CASSGTGEQPQHF
TRBV7-2	TRBJ2-3	NA	NA	TGTGCCAGCAGCTCCACGACAGTCAGCACAGATACGCAGTATTTT	CASSSTTVSTDTQYF
TRBV9	TRBJ1-2	NA	NA	TGTGCCAGCAGCGTAGCCCCCGAGGTGGTCTATGGCTACACCTTC	CASSVAPEVVYGYTF
TRBV11-2	TRBJ2-7	NA	once	TGTGCCAGCAGCTTAGGGGGGGCGGACTACTTC	CASSLGGADYF
TRBV5-1	TRBJ1-2	TRBD1	NA	TGCGCCAGCACCATCTTGCCCGTGGGACAGGGGGTCCATGGCTACACCTTC	CASTILPVGQGVHGYTF
TRBV2	TRBJ2-5	TRBD2	NA	TGTGCCAGCAGCAAGACTAGCGGGGGCGAGACCCAGTACTTC	CASSKTSGGETQYF
TRBV2	TRBJ1-2	NA	NA	TGTGCCAGCAGGGAAGGAGGTCGCGCTGGCTACACCTTC	CASREGGRAGYTF
TRBV11-3	TRBJ2-5	NA	NA	TGTGCCAGCAGCTTGGCCTCTCAAGAGACCCAGTACTTC	CASSLASQETQYF
TRBV6-1	TRBJ2-1	TRBD1	once	TGTGCCAGCAGCCGGACAGGGCCCATCAATGAGCAGTTCTTC	CASSRTGPINEQFF
TRBV6-1	TRBJ1-2	TRBD1	NA	TGTGCCAGCAGCGACAGGGACTATGGCTACACCTTC	CASSDRDYGYTF
TRBV6-5	TRBJ2-7	TRBD1	NA	TGTGCCAGCATCCTAACCGGGACAGGGGTCTACGAGCAGTACTTC	CASILTGTGVYEQYF
TRBV19	TRBJ2-7	TRBD2	NA	TGTGCCAGTAGTATGCCGGGACTAGAAGCCTACGAGCAGTACTTC	CASSMPGLEAYEQYF
TRBV7-9	TRBJ2-4	NA	NA	TGTGCCAGCAGCTTCCCCGGTGAATCACTTCAGTACTTC	CASSFPGESLQYF
TRBV13	TRBJ1-6	TRBD1	NA	TGTGCCAGCAGCCCAGGGACAGGGTTCCTCAATTCACCCCTCCACTTT	CASSPGTGFLNSPLHF
TRBV6-5	TRBJ2-1	NA	NA	TGTGCCAGCAGTTACACAAGGGGGGCGGGTAGCAATGAGCAGTTCTTC	CASSYTRGAGSNEQFF
TRBV9	TRBJ2-1	NA	NA	TGTGCCAGCGGTACGGGTTACAATGAGCAGTTCTTC	CASGTGYNEQFF
TRBV11-2	TRBJ2-5	NA	NA	TGTGCCAGCAGCCTACTAGGAGGGCGAGAGACCCAGTACTTC	CASSLLGGRETQYF
TRBV19	TRBJ2-1	NA	large	TGTGCCAGTAGCTTAGGGCCTTTAGAACACAATGAGCAGTTCTTC	CASSLGPLEHNEQFF
TRBV30	TRBJ1-6	NA	NA	TGTGCCTGGAGGGAAGGAGGAGGTTATTCACCCCTCCACTTT	CAWREGGGYSPLHF
TRBV7-9	TRBJ1-5	NA	NA	TGTGCCAGCAGCCAATCGACACAGGGTCAGCCCCAGCATTTT	CASSQSTQGQPQHF
TRBV13	TRBJ1-5	TRBD1	NA	TGTGCCAGCAGCTTGGCCGGGACAGGTCCCCAGCCCCAGCATTTT	CASSLAGTGPQPQHF
TRBV4-2	TRBJ1-2	NA	NA	TGTGCCAGCAGCCATGGGGGTCAGGGTTTTAATGGCTACACCTTC	CASSHGGQGFNGYTF
TRBV6-4	TRBJ1-3	TRBD1	NA	TGTGCCAGCAGTGCCCCTGGACAGGGATATGGAAACACCATATATTTT	CASSAPGQGYGNTIYF
TRBV5-1	TRBJ2-1	TRBD1	NA	TGCGCCAGCAGCTTGGCGGGACAGTCCTACAATGAGCAGTTCTTC	CASSLAGQSYNEQFF
TRBV19	TRBJ1-1	TRBD1	NA	TGTGCCAGTAGTTTGCGAACAGGGGGCCTCACTGAAGCTTTCTTT	CASSLRTGGLTEAFF
TRBV6-5	TRBJ2-3	TRBD2	NA	TGTGCCAGCAGGACCGGACTAGCGGGGGTGTATACGCAGTATTTT	CASRTGLAGVYTQYF
TRBV5-1	TRBJ1-2	NA	NA	TGCGCCAGCAGCCCCCGAGCCGGGGGCGGAGGCTACACCTTC	CASSPRAGGGGYTF
TRBV4-2	TRBJ1-5	TRBD1	NA	TGTGCCAGCAGCCAGAGGACAGGAGGTCAGCCCCAGCATTTT	CASSQRTGGQPQHF
TRBV6-5	TRBJ1-2	NA	NA	TGTGCCAGCAGTTCCGGACGGCCGGTCTATGGCTACACCTTC	CASSSGRPVYGYTF
TRBV11-2	TRBJ1-2	NA	NA	TGTGCCAGCAGCTTAGTCAGGGGTCCCCCTTATGGCTACACCTTC	CASSLVRGPPYGYTF
TRBV11-2	TRBJ2-7	NA	NA	TGTGCCAGCAGCTTAGGGGGGGAAGGGCATTCCGAGCAGTACTTC	CASSLGGEGHSEQYF
TRBV7-9	TRBJ1-5	NA	once	TGTGCCAGCAGCTCAGAGGGTAATCAGCCCCAGCATTTT	CASSSEGNQPQHF
TRBV9	TRBJ1-5	NA	NA	TGTGCCAGCAGCCAAACACCTTATAGCAATCAGCCCCAGCATTTT	CASSQTPYSNQPQHF